Listed below are T cell receptor beta chains from one sample, sequenced in a study of regulatory T cells in long-lasting Graves disease. TCRdb recomputed calls from the multiplex PCR reads with MiXCR, one row per CDR3 protein. The repertoire has 400,000 to 550,000 distinct CDR3 sequences, over 15% of them found once; the top ten carry around 23%. The same sample was also studied in work on T cells in Graves' hyperthyroidism and ophthalmopathy.

This sample comprised peripheral blood mononuclear cells (PBMCs), obtained at new diagnosis, from a patient treated with antithyroid drugs. These receptors were taken from a woman aged 18-35 years with Graves disease. CDR3s include the opening cysteine and the closing phenylalanine or tryptophan. A D gene is named only where the DNA matches it firmly. The size field is filled for only some rows; it gives once, few, many or a size class.

abundance	v_gene	d_gene	j_gene	CDR3nt	CDR3aa
-	TRBV24-1	TRBD2	TRBJ2-1	TGTGCCACCAGTAAGGTCGCTAGCGGGCAAAATGAGCAGTTCTTC	CATSKVASGQNEQFF
-	TRBV27	TRBD2	TRBJ2-2	TGTGCCAGCAGTTTAGGTGGGAGGGCCAACACCGGGGAGCTGTTTTTT	CASSLGGRANTGELFF
-	TRBV5-1	TRBD2	TRBJ2-1	TGCGCCAGCAGCTTGCCGACTAGCGGGAACAGTGAGCAGTTCTTC	CASSLPTSGNSEQFF
many	TRBV2	-	TRBJ2-1	TGTGCCAGCAGTGCCCACTACAATGAGCAGTTCTTC	CASSAHYNEQFF
few	TRBV5-1	-	TRBJ1-1	TGCGCCAGCAGCTTGGGGGAGGGAAGAAACACTGAAGCTTTCTTT	CASSLGEGRNTEAFF
-	TRBV6-1	-	TRBJ2-1	TGTGCCAGCGTCTCGGGCCTGGGCAATGAGCAGTTCTTC	CASVSGLGNEQFF
many	TRBV6-2/TRBV6-3	TRBD1	TRBJ2-4	TGTGCCAGCAGTTCCTTAGGGACAGGGGCCAAAAACATTCAGTACTTC	CASSSLGTGAKNIQYF
few	TRBV14	-	TRBJ2-2	TGTGCCAGCAGCCAAGAAGTGGCTAGCAGCCCCGGGGAGCTGTTTTTT	CASSQEVASSPGELFF
-	TRBV10-1	TRBD2	TRBJ2-1	TGCGTCAGCAGTGAAAGAGCGGGACCCTACAATGAGCAGTTCTTC	CVSSERAGPYNEQFF
many	TRBV12-3/TRBV12-4	-	TRBJ1-5	TGTGCCAGCAGTTTAATCGGGGCGGCGCAGCCCCAGCATTTT	CASSLIGAAQPQHF
few	TRBV6-1	-	TRBJ1-1	TGTGCCAGCAGTGTGACGGTTTCGGCGAACACTGAAGCTTTCTTT	CASSVTVSANTEAFF
few	TRBV28	-	TRBJ2-5	TGTGCCAGCAGTATCAGAACAAGTTTCCAGTACTTC	CASSIRTSFQYF
-	TRBV28	-	TRBJ2-7	TGTGCCATCAGTGGGGGGGACAGACCCTACGAGCAGTACTTC	CAISGGDRPYEQYF
few	TRBV7-6	-	TRBJ2-1	TGTGCCAGCAGCTTAGATGATGGGGAAAGTCCTGAGCAGTTCTTC	CASSLDDGESPEQFF
-	TRBV3-1	-	TRBJ2-3	TGTGCCAGCAGCCAAGAGGGAGTGGCAGATACGCAGTATTTT	CASSQEGVADTQYF
many	TRBV29-1	-	TRBJ2-5	TGCAGCGTTGAGCCAGCCGGGTCCCGGGGAGAGACCCAGTACTTC	CSVEPAGSRGETQYF
many	TRBV7-9	-	TRBJ2-7	TGTGCCAGCAGCTTTGGGGGAGGCGAGCAGTACTTC	CASSFGGGEQYF
-	TRBV13	TRBD2	TRBJ2-2	TGTGCCAGCAGCTTAGTCCAGGGAGGGGCTCTGAGCGGGGAGCTGTTTTTT	CASSLVQGGALSGELFF
many	TRBV7-2	TRBD1	TRBJ1-6	TGTGCCAGCAGCCTCAGACAGGGGAATTCACCCCTCCACTTT	CASSLRQGNSPLHF
-	TRBV20-1	-	TRBJ2-3	TGCAGTGCTAGACGCGGAGCTAGCTGGGCAGATACGCAGTATTTT	CSARRGASWADTQYF
-	TRBV18	TRBD2	TRBJ2-5	TGTGCCAGCCAACGGGGGGAGGAAGAGACCCAGTACTTC	CASQRGEEETQYF
many	TRBV28	-	TRBJ2-1	TGTGCCAGCAGTTTATTGGCCGAGCAGTTCTTC	CASSLLAEQFF
-	TRBV6-5	TRBD2	TRBJ2-5	TGTGCCAGCAGTTACTACGGGAGGGGCCAAGAGACCCAGTACTTC	CASSYYGRGQETQYF
many	TRBV7-2	TRBD2	TRBJ2-7	TGTGCCAGCAGCTTAAGGGCTAGCGGGAGGGCCTTCTCCTACGAGCAGTACTTC	CASSLRASGRAFSYEQYF
-	TRBV19	-	TRBJ1-1	TGTGCCAGTACAACAGGATACCTAGGAGCTTTCTTT	CASTTGYLGAFF
many	TRBV5-8	-	TRBJ2-1	TGTGCCAGCAGCTGGGGTTATTACAATGAGCAGTTCTTC	CASSWGYYNEQFF
many	TRBV10-3	-	TRBJ2-7	TGTGCCATCAGTGGGGGAGAGGCTACTAGCTACGAGCAGTACTTC	CAISGGEATSYEQYF
few	TRBV19	TRBD2	TRBJ2-5	TGTGCCAGTAGCCTGGGGGGACTAGCGGTCCAAGAGACCCAGTACTTC	CASSLGGLAVQETQYF
many	TRBV2	-	TRBJ2-3	TGTGCCAGCAAGACTCCGGGAGGCACAGATACGCAGTATTTT	CASKTPGGTDTQYF
-	TRBV5-5	TRBD2	TRBJ2-2	TGTGCCAGCAGCTGGCATAGCGGGAGTCTCGTCGGGGAGCTGTTTTTT	CASSWHSGSLVGELFF
-	TRBV12-3/TRBV12-4	-	TRBJ1-2	TGTGCCAGCAGTTTAAAACAGGACTATGGCTACACCTTC	CASSLKQDYGYTF
many	TRBV6-1	TRBD2	TRBJ2-1	TGTGCCAGCAGCCACCCGACGACCACTAGCGGGGATTACAATGAGCAGTTCTTC	CASSHPTTTSGDYNEQFF
-	TRBV7-2	-	TRBJ2-3	TGTGCCAGCCGTCCAGGGCAAGATACGCAGTATTTT	CASRPGQDTQYF
many	TRBV3-1	TRBD2	TRBJ2-7	TGTGCCAGCAGCCAAGATCTGCGGGAGCTTTCCTACGAGCAGTACTTC	CASSQDLRELSYEQYF
many	TRBV11-3	-	TRBJ2-3	TGTGCCAGCAGTCTTACCGGGACACTTAGCACAGATACGCAGTATTTT	CASSLTGTLSTDTQYF
many	TRBV6-1	-	TRBJ1-1	TGTGCCAGCAGTGAAACTAGGAACACTGAAGCTTTCTTT	CASSETRNTEAFF
many	TRBV28	TRBD2	TRBJ2-2	TGTGCCAGCAGTTTATCCCCGCTAGCGGTAAACACCGGGGAGCTGTTTTTT	CASSLSPLAVNTGELFF
-	TRBV27	-	TRBJ2-1	TGTGCCAGCAGTTATTTGGGGCAGGGAGGCTACAATGAGCAGTTCTTC	CASSYLGQGGYNEQFF
-	TRBV28	-	TRBJ2-2	TGTGCCAGCAGTCCTACCTGGGGGCTAAACACCGGGGAGCTGTTTTTT	CASSPTWGLNTGELFF
many	TRBV5-1	TRBD2	TRBJ2-1	TGCGCCAGCAGCCCGACCACGCTAGCGGAGTCATACAATGAGCAGTTCTTC	CASSPTTLAESYNEQFF
many	TRBV20-1	-	TRBJ2-3	TGCAGTGCTAGAGATCGAGTTCCCGTCGCGGGCGTCACAGATACGCAGTATTTT	CSARDRVPVAGVTDTQYF
many	TRBV16	-	TRBJ1-1	TGTGCCAGCAGCCAAGCTTCCCTGCAGGGGACTGAAGCTTTCTTT	CASSQASLQGTEAFF
-	TRBV20-1	-	TRBJ2-3	TGCAGTGCTACGGAGGTCGAAGACACAGATACGCAGTATTTT	CSATEVEDTDTQYF
many	TRBV11-1	TRBD1	TRBJ2-5	TGTGCCAGCAGCCTTCAAGGGGGCTGGGAGACCCAGTACTTC	CASSLQGGWETQYF
few	TRBV2	-	TRBJ2-1	TGTGCCAGCGGGGTCGAAGTGGGCGGGCAGTTCTTC	CASGVEVGGQFF
-	TRBV27	-	TRBJ2-7	TGTGCCAGCAGCCGTACTAGACAGGGAGGTCACGAGCAGTACTTC	CASSRTRQGGHEQYF
many	TRBV7-9	-	TRBJ2-3	TGTGCCAGCAGCTTGGACAGCTACACAGATACGCAGTATTTT	CASSLDSYTDTQYF
many	TRBV7-2	-	TRBJ2-1	TGTGCCAGCAGCCCCAATCTAGGTGGGGAATGGGGTGAGCAGTTCTTC	CASSPNLGGEWGEQFF
-	TRBV4-2	TRBD2	TRBJ2-3	TGTGCCAGCAGCCTACAGCGGGGCGACACAGATACGCAGTATTTT	CASSLQRGDTDTQYF
many	TRBV2	TRBD1	TRBJ2-4	TGTGCCAGCAGCGGGACAGAGATAGCCAAAAACATTCAGTACTTC	CASSGTEIAKNIQYF
-	TRBV4-1	-	TRBJ2-3	TGCGCCAGCAGCCAAGATTCGCAGGGTGTAGCAGATACGCAGTATTTT	CASSQDSQGVADTQYF
many	TRBV27	TRBD2	TRBJ2-1	TGTGCCAGCAGTTTTAGGACCGAGGGACTAGCGGGAGCAGCGGAGCAGTTCTTC	CASSFRTEGLAGAAEQFF
few	TRBV7-8	-	TRBJ2-2	TGTGCCAGCAGCTTAAGGGCAGAACCGAACACCGGGGAGCTGTTTTTT	CASSLRAEPNTGELFF
-	TRBV7-2	-	TRBJ2-7	TGTGCCAGCAGCCCAGTAGCGGTTACCTACGAGCAGTACTTC	CASSPVAVTYEQYF
-	TRBV7-2	TRBD2	TRBJ2-5	TGTGCCAGCAGCTTCTCCCATAGCGGGGGCACCGGACAAGAGACCCAGTACTTC	CASSFSHSGGTGQETQYF
-	TRBV11-2	TRBD2	TRBJ2-2	TGTGCCAGCAGCGAGGGCGGGAGTCTCACCGGGGAGCTGTTTTTT	CASSEGGSLTGELFF
-	TRBV6-1	-	TRBJ2-1	TGTGCCAGCAGTGATTTCCCGAATATAAAGGAGCAGTTCTTC	CASSDFPNIKEQFF
many	TRBV6-2/TRBV6-3	TRBD2	TRBJ2-5	TGTGCCAGCAGTTACGGGACTACGGGGGAGACCCAGTACTTC	CASSYGTTGETQYF
few	TRBV28	TRBD1	TRBJ2-7	TGTGCCAGCCTTGGGACAGGGGGTTTCTACGAGCAGTACTTC	CASLGTGGFYEQYF